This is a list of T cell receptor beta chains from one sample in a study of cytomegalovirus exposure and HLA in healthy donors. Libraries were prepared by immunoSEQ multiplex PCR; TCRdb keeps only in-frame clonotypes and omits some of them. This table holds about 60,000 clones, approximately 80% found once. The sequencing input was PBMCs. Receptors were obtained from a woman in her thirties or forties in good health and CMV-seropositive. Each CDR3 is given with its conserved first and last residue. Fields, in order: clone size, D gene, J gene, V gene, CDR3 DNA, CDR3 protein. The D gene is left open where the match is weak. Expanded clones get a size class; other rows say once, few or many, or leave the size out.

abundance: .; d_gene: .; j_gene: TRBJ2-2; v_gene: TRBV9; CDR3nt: TGTGCCAGCGCGGGCTCCTCGAACACCGGGGAGCTGTTTTTT; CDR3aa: CASAGSSNTGELFF
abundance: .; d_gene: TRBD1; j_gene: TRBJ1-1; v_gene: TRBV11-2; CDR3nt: TGTGCCAGCAGCTTAGCCCCGGACAGGGGACGTTTCTTT; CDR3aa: CASSLAPDRGRFF
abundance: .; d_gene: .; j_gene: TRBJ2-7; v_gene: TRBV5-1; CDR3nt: TGCGCCAGCAGCTTGGTGGGGCCCGGACAGCTCCACTCCTACGAGCAGTACTTC; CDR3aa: CASSLVGPGQLHSYEQYF
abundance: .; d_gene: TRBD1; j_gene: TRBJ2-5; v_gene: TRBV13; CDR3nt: TGTGCCAGCAGCTTAGGGGACAGGGGGGAGACCCAGTACTTC; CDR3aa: CASSLGDRGETQYF
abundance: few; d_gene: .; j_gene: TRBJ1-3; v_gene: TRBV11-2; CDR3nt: TGTGCCAGCAGCTTAGTCCAGGGATTTCTGGCTGGAAACACCATATATTTT; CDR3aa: CASSLVQGFLAGNTIYF
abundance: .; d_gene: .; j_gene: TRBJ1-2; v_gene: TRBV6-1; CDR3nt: TGTGCCAGCAGTGAAAGCGGAATAAACTATGGCTACACCTTC; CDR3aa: CASSESGINYGYTF
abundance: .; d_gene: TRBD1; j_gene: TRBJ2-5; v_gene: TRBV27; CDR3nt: TGTGCCAGCAGTTTATCGCGGGGGACAGGGGCCGCAAAGTACCAAGAGACCCAGTACTTC; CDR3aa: CASSLSRGTGAAKYQETQYF
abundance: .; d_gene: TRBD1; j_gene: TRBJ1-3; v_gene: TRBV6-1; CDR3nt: TGTGCCAGCAGTTTGGACAGGGCAGTCGGAAACACCATATATTTT; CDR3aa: CASSLDRAVGNTIYF
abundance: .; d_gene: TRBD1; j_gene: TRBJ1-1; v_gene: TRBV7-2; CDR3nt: TGTGCCAGCAGCGACCGGGACAGGGGGAACACTGAAGCTTTCTTT; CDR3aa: CASSDRDRGNTEAFF
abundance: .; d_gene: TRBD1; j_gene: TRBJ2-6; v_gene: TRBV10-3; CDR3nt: TGTGCCATCAGTGAGTCCAGGGGGCGTGGGGCCAACGTCCTGACTTTC; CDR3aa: CAISESRGRGANVLTF
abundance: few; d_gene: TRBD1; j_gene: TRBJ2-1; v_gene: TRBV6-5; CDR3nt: TGTGCCAGCAGTTCCCTTTCCGACAGGGTGCGTAATGAGCAGTTCTTC; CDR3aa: CASSSLSDRVRNEQFF
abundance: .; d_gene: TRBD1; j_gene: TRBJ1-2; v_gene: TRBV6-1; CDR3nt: TGTGCCAGCAGGCCCCGGACAGGGTACTATGGCTACACCTTC; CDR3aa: CASRPRTGYYGYTF
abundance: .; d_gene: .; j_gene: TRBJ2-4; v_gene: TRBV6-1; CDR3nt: TGTGCCAGCAGTGAATCCGTATGGCTTACCGTGGCCAAAAACATTCAGTACTTC; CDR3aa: CASSESVWLTVAKNIQYF
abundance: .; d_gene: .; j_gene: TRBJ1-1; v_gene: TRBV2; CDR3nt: TGTGCCAGCAGACCGGACTTTCCCGAAGCTTTCTTT; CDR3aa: CASRPDFPEAFF
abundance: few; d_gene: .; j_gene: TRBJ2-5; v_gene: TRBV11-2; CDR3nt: TGTGCCAGCAGCTCCACGGGACATATGACCCAGTACTTC; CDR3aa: CASSSTGHMTQYF
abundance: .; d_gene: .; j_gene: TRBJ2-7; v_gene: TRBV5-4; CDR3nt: TGTGCCAGCAGATCCGGACTAAAGGACGAGCAGTACTTC; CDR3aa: CASRSGLKDEQYF
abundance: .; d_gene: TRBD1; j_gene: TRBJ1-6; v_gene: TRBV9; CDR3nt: TGTGCCAGCAGCGTAGAGGCAGGGGGAAAACGGAATTCACCCCTCCACTTT; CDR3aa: CASSVEAGGKRNSPLHF
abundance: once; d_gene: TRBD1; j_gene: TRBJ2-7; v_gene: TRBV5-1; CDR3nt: TGCGCCAGCAGCCCTCTCCGGGACAGCTTTGCTTACGAGCAGTACTTC; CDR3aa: CASSPLRDSFAYEQYF
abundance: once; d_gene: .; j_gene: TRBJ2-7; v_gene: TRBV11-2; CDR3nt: TGTGCCAGCAGCTCGATACTGGACTCCTCTCACGAGCAGTACTTC; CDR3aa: CASSSILDSSHEQYF
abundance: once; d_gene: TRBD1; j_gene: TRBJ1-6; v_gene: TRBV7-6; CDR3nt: TGTGCCAGCAGCTTAGGGGACAGGGGAAGATCACCCCTCCACTTT; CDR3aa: CASSLGDRGRSPLHF
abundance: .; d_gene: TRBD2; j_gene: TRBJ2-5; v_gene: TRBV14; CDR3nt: TGTGCCAGCAGCCCTCTGGGACTAGCGGGGCAAGAGACCCAGTACTTC; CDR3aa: CASSPLGLAGQETQYF
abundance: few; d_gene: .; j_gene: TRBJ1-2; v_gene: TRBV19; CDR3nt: TGTGCCAGCGCCATCCTCCGCGCGGGGGAAAATGGCTACACCTTC; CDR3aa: CASAILRAGENGYTF
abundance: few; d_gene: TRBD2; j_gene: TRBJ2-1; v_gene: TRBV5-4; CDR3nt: TGTGCCAGCAGCTTGGGTAGCGGGGTTTACAATGAGCAGTTCTTC; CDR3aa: CASSLGSGVYNEQFF
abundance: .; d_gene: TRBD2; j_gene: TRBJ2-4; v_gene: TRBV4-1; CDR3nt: TGCGCCAGCAGCCAAGAAGGGGGGGCTAGCGGGGTCCGTTTAGCCAAAAACATTCAGTACTTC; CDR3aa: CASSQEGGASGVRLAKNIQYF
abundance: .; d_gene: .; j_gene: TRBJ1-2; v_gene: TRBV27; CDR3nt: TGTGCCAGCACCCCTGGGGGCAGGAACTATGGCTACACCTTC; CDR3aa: CASTPGGRNYGYTF
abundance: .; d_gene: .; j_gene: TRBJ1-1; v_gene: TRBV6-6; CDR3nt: TGTGCCAGCACCCCAAACGGGGGTTACACTGAAGCTTTCTTT; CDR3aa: CASTPNGGYTEAFF
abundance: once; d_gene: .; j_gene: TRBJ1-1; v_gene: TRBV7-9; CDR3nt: TGTGCCAGCAGCTTAAAACAGGGTGAAGCTTTCTTT; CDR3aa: CASSLKQGEAFF
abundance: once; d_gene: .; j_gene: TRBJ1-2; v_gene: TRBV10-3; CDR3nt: TGTGCCATCAGTCGGGGTGAAAGGCGGAGGCAGGAAGATGGCTACACCTTC; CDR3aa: CAISRGERRRQEDGYTF